Following are 5 T cell receptor beta chains from one sample sequenced in a study of shared clonotypes between healthy human individuals. This table comes from immunoSEQ multiplex PCR, and its TCRdb copy is limited to in-frame clones, with some not included. The sample consists of about 500,000 clones, about 74% of them appearing once. Sequences were obtained from PBMCs. These TCRs come from a middle-aged woman in good health. Some clones in this sample may be carry-over from other donors' samples.

This clone has a single count. Here the CDR3 reads CAISKTDTQYF. CDR3 DNA: TGTGCCATCAGCAAAACAGATACGCAGTATTTT. V and J are TRBV10-3 and TRBJ2-3, with no clear D. Trimming shortened V by 6 bases and J by 3 bases, and 4 bases separated the two germline ends. The CDR3 loop spans 11 amino acids. Germline-derived CDR1 and CDR2 are ENHRY and SYGVKD.

Only one count was recorded for this clone. CDR3 DNA: TGTGCCAGTAGTATAGTACGGGAGGGCCGGGAGACCCAGTACTTC. It specifies CASSIVREGRETQYF. The chain links TRBV19 to TRBJ2-5, with 8 bases fitting TRBD2. The length of the CDR3 is 15 residues. Germline loops: CDR1 LNHDA, CDR2 SQIVND (reference sequence). Trimming cost V 1 base and J 5 bases; bases outside gene matches: 6. The full variable domain, completed using reference TRBV19 and TRBJ2-5, is DGGITQSPKYLFRKEGQNVTLSCEQNLNHDAMYWYRQDPGQGLRLIYYSQIVNDFQKGDIAEGYSVSREKKESFPLTVTSAQKNPTAFYLCASSIVREGRETQYFGPGTRLLVL.

The CDR3, as DNA: TGTGCCAGCAGCCCCTTGGATCCCCGAGCGCAGTATTTT. Translating it yields CASSPLDPRAQYF. J is TRBJ2-3 and V is TRBV11-2; no definite D call. The germline gives CDR1 SGHAT, CDR2 FQNNGV. CDR3 length: 13 amino acids. The ends were cut back, 5 bases at V and 10 bases at J, with 16 bases in the middle.

The chain combines TRBV6-6 with TRBJ2-3, with 9 positions matching TRBD2. This CDR3 has 14 residues. From germline, CDR1 is MNHNY and CDR2 SVGAGI (reference sequence). V shed 2 bases and J 4 bases; nucleotides not matched to a gene: 1. The CDR3 loop is CASSYGTSPDTQYF. As DNA, the CDR3 is TGTGCCAGCAGTTACGGGACTAGCCCAGATACGCAGTATTTT.

This chain links TRBV18 with TRBJ1-4, with 7 bases lining up with TRBD1. The CDR3 length is 13 residues. Germline values: CDR1 KGHSH, CDR2 LQKENI. The J segment lost 5 bases and the V segment lost 5 bases, leaving 2 bases of the junction unmatched. CDR3: CASSTTGNEKLFF. The CDR3 nucleotides are TGTGCCAGCTCAACGACAGGGAATGAAAAACTGTTTTTT.